This TCR beta chain was sequenced during a study of prognosis after radiotherapy for stage I lung cancer. Genomic DNA was the source, and TCR beta CDR3 was amplified from it by two-round multiplex PCR. Gene-specific primers for each TRBV and TRBJ gene drove first-round PCR. TCRdb processed the multiplex PCR reads anew with MiXCR; each CDR3 protein has one entry. This table has roughly 30,000 distinct CDR3 sequences, approximately 44% appearing once. The CDR3 has 13 residues. V was clipped by 6 bases and J by 10 bases, with 15 bases between them. Looked up from germline, CDR1 is ENHRY and CDR2 is SYGVKD. This clonotype was seen ten or more times.

Sequencing used PBMCs, obtained before or after stereotactic body radiation therapy (not recorded which). The chain couples TRBV10-3 to TRBJ2-2; D gene uncertain. The sequence was collected from a donor of 50 years or more with non-small cell lung cancer. CDR3 DNA sequence: TGTGCCATCAGCCCGACCGTAATAGAGGAGCTGTTTTTT. Amino acids: CAISPTVIEELFF.